The following is a T cell receptor (beta chain) sequence with its context. Its antigen is not identified. CDR3 length equals 13 residues. The ends lost 3 bases at V and 14 bases at J; junction bases unmatched: 11. CDR1 and CDR2 from the germline V gene are SGHDT and YYEEEE. Some clones are missing from TCRdb's copy, which holds only in-frame ones; the method was immunoSEQ multiplex PCR. The sample lists 110,000 to 150,000 clones, around nine tenths occurring once. The data stem from a study of T cell responses to AZD1222 COVID-19 vaccine. General observations from the study: Unmutated variant regions are reportedly targeted by nearly half of spike-specific TCRs. It was only 6 or 7 AZD1222 recipients who were seropositive at baseline.

The chain is built from TRBV5-6 and TRBJ2-1, with 7 bases lining up with TRBD2. Sequences were derived from peripheral blood, sampled on day 0 of AZD1222 vaccination. The receptor was isolated from an adult in good health. The CDR3 DNA sequence: TGTGCCAGCAGCTATACGGGGGGTCATCTCGAGTTCTTC. Translation gives CASSYTGGHLEFF.